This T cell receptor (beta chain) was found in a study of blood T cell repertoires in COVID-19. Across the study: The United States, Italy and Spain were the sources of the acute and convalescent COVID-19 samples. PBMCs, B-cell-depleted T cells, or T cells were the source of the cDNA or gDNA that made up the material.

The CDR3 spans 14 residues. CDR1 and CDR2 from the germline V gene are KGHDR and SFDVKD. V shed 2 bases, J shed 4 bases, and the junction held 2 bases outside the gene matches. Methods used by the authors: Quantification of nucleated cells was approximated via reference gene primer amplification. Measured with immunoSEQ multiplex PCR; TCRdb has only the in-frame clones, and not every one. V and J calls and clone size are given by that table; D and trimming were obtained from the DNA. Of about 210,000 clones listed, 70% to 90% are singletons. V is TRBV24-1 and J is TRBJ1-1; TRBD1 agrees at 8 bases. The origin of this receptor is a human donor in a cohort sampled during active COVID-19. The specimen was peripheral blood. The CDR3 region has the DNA TGTGCCACCAGTGATTCGACAGGGGCCACTGAAGCTTTCTTT. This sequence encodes CATSDSTGATEAFF.